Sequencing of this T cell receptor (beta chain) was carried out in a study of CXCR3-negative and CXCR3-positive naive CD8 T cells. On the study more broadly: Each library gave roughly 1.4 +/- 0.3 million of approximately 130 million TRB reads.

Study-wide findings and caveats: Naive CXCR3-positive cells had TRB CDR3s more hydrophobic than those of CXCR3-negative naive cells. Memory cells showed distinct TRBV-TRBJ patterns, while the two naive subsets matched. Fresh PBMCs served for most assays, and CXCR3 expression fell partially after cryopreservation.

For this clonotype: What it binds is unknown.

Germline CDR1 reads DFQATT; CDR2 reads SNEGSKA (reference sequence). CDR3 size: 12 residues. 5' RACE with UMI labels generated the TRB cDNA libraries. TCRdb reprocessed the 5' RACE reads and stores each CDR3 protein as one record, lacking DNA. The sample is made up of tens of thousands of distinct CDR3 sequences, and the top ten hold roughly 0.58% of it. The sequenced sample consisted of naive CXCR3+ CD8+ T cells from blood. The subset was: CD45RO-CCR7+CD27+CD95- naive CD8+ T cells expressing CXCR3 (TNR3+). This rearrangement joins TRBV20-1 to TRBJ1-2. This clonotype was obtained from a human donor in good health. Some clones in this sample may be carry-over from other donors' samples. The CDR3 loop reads CSARVPGGGYTF.